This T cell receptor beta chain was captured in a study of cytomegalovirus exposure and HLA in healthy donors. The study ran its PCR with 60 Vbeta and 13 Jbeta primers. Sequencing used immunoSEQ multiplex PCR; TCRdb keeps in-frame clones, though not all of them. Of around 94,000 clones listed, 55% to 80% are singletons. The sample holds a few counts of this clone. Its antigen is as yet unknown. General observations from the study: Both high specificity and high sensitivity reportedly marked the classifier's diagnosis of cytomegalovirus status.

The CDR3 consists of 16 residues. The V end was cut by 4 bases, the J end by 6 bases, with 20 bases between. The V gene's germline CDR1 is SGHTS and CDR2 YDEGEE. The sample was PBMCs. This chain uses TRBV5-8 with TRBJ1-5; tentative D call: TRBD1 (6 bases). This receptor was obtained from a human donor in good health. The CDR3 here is CASSLRTGFGIQPQHF. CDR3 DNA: TGTGCCAGCAGCCTTAGAACAGGGTTTGGTATTCAGCCCCAGCATTTT.